The clone carrying this T cell receptor beta chain was found many times. No antigen is known for it. This CDR3 is 15 amino acids long. V lost 3 bases to trimming and J lost 0 bases, with 9 bases between them. The V gene's germline CDR1 is SGHRS and CDR2 YFSETQ. TCR beta CDR3 sequences were amplified from RNA transcripts. First-round RT-PCR with HTBI primers amplified the TCR CDR3 region. TCRdb redid the calling of the multiplex PCR reads with MiXCR, one entry per CDR3 protein. This sample has approximately 95,000 distinct CDR3 sequences, with 40% found just once. The sample belongs to a study of T cells in Graves' hyperthyroidism and ophthalmopathy. Regarding the study as a whole: Among clonotypes expanded in thyroid above 0.001, most were also found in blood.

Participants, patients aged 18 to 65, had newly diagnosed hyperthyroidism with a duration under 2 months. Lactation, pregnancy, other autoimmune disease or uncontrolled infection led to exclusion of patients. The sequence was collected from a woman younger than 45 with Graves' hyperthyroidism. The sequenced material came from peripheral blood or thyroid tissue (not recorded which). This chain connects TRBV5-1 to TRBJ2-2; no clear D gene. The CDR3 sequence: CASSSSVPNTGELFF. CDR3 sequence (DNA): TGCGCCAGCAGCTCTTCAGTACCGAACACCGGGGAGCTGTTTTTT.